A single sample gave rise to the 4 T cell receptor beta chains below, sequenced in a study of T cell repertoires in cytomegalovirus infection (dated by TCRdb to 2018 to 2020). These TCRs are of unknown antigen specificity. In the paper's terms, the treatment or condition label means: in vitro stimulation with specific CMV peptide epitopes to enrich CMV-specific T cells. TCRdb records Illumina HiSeq 1500 as the sequencer. Starting from the raw public reads, TCRdb applied fastp trimming at Q25, assembled clones with MiXCR and retained in-frame beta chains. Each CDR3 protein gets just one entry, which takes the most common genes and DNA from the rows behind it. This sample lists approximately 220,000 distinct CDR3 sequences; 35% to 40% were detected once. The ten most abundant clones make up over 45% of the sample. The starting material was CD8+ T cells from cultured PBMCs, obtained from culture after CMV antigen stimulation. These receptors all come from a human donor in good health (CMV status not recorded). Some clones in this sample may be carry-over from other donors' samples.

DNA for the CDR3: TGTGCCAGCAGCTCTACGGTGGCCCCCTACGAGCAGTACTTC. It is translated as CASSSTVAPYEQYF. V usage is TRBV7-9 and J usage is TRBJ2-7; D gene unclear. Between the trimmed V and J ends, which lost 4 bases and 2 bases, there was a span of 12 bases. The germline CDR1 and CDR2 sequences are SEHNR and FQNEAQ (reference sequence). This CDR3 is built from 14 residues. Variable domain in full (rest from reference TRBV7-9 and TRBJ2-7): DTGVSQNPRHKITKRGQNVTFRCDPISEHNRLYWYRQTLGQGPEFLTYFQNEAQLEKSRLLSDRFSAERPKGSFSTLEIQRTEQGDSAMYLCASSSTVAPYEQYFGPGTRLTVT.

This clonotype occurred many times. As DNA, the CDR3 is TGTGCCAGTCTGGCGGGGCCATTGAGGTACAATGAGCAGTTCTTC. This codes for CASLAGPLRYNEQFF. The chain combines TRBV7-2 with TRBJ2-1; D is possibly TRBD2 (6 bases). The V gene's germline CDR1 is SGHTA and CDR2 FQGNSA. The V end lost 9 bases, the J end lost 4 bases, and 19 bases lay between the germline ends. The CDR3 runs to 15 residues.

This clonotype has just a few counts. The V gene is TRBV28, the J gene TRBJ2-4, with D perhaps TRBD2 (5 bases). This CDR3 comprises 14 residues. The V gene's germline CDR1 is MDHEN and CDR2 SYDVKM. V gave up 3 bases and J gave up 3 bases, with 9 bases separating them. The CDR3 coding sequence is TGTGCCAGCAGTTTTGCAGACTACAAAAACATTCAGTACTTC. Its translation: CASSFADYKNIQYF.

This clonotype was seen more than once but under ten times. The chain joins TRBV7-9 to TRBJ1-4, with 7 bases matching TRBD1. The germline V gene encodes CDR1 SEHNR and CDR2 FQNEAQ (reference sequence). The CDR3 is made up of 18 amino acids. With V trimmed by 4 bases and J by 3 bases, 14 bases remained unmatched. CDR3 in DNA: TGTGCCAGCAGCTCCGAGGAAACCGCGGGACAGCCTAATGAAAAACTGTTTTTT. Protein: CASSSEETAGQPNEKLFF.